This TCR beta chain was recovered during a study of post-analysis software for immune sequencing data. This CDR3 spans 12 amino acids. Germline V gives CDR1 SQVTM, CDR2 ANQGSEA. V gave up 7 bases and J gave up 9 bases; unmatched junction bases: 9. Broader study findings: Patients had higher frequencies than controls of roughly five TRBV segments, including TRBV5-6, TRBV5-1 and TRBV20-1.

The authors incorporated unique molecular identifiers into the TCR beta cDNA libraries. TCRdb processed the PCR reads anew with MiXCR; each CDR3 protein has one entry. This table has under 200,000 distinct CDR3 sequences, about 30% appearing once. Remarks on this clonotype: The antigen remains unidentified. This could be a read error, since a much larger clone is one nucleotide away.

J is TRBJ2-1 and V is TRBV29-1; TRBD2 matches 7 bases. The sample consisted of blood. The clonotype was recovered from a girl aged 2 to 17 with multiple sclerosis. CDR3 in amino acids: CSASGLVPEQFF. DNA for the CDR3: TGCAGCGCCAGCGGACTAGTTCCTGAGCAGTTCTTC.